These T cell receptor beta chains were read from a single sample in a study of early T cells in non-severe SARS-CoV-2 infection. TCRdb re-analysed the 5' RACE reads in MiXCR, keeping a single row per CDR3 protein. The table includes some 39,000 distinct CDR3 sequences, almost 7.5% detected once. Material: whole blood. These receptor sequences come from an adult who was a healthcare worker with PCR-confirmed SARS-CoV-2 infection or an uninfected control (not recorded which). The CDR3 runs from the conserved cysteine through the conserved F or W. The order of the fields is V gene, CDR3 protein.

V gene: TRBV5-4; CDR3 protein: CASSARTGPSENTIYF
V gene: TRBV19; CDR3 protein: CASSSPGATNSEQYF
V gene: TRBV27; CDR3 protein: CASSSANGNYGYTF
V gene: TRBV19; CDR3 protein: CASSGSSGRIHRMTTGELFF
V gene: TRBV5-5; CDR3 protein: CASSLAPASTDTQYF
V gene: TRBV2; CDR3 protein: CASSPVGGDNQPQHF
V gene: TRBV5-6; CDR3 protein: CASSWDATGELFF
V gene: TRBV18; CDR3 protein: CASSPVTGGYEQYF
V gene: TRBV27; CDR3 protein: CASSFGTPIENEQFF
V gene: TRBV29-1; CDR3 protein: CSGHTGDGYTF
V gene: TRBV27; CDR3 protein: CASSLNGAWSYTF
V gene: TRBV28; CDR3 protein: CASNTSGVTYNEQFF
V gene: TRBV29-1; CDR3 protein: CSVATGDITDTQYF
V gene: TRBV5-8; CDR3 protein: CASRFPGESYEQYF
V gene: TRBV3-1; CDR3 protein: CASSQADRGGKLFF
V gene: TRBV4-3; CDR3 protein: CASSQGWGYGEQFF